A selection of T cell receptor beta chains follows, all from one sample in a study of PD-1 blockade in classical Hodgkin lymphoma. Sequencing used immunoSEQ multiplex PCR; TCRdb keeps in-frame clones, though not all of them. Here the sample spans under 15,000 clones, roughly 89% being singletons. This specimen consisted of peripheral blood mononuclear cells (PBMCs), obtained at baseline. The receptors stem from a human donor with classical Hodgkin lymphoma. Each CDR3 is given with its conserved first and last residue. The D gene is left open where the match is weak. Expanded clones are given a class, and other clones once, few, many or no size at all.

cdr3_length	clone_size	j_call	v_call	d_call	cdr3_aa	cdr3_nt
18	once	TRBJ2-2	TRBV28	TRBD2	CASTGLAGGRGGTGELFF	TGTGCCAGTACCGGACTAGCGGGAGGTAGAGGTGGCACCGGGGAGCTGTTTTTT
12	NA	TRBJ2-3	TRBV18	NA	CASSLSTDTQYF	TGTGCCAGCTCCCTCTCCACAGATACGCAGTATTTT
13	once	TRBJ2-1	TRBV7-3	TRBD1	CASSPGQYNEQFF	TGTGCCAGCAGCCCGGGACAGTACAATGAGCAGTTCTTC
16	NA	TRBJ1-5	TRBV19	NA	CASSSLQGQSNQPQHF	TGTGCCAGTAGCAGCTTGCAGGGTCAAAGCAATCAGCCCCAGCATTTT
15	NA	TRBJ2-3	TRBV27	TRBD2	CASSPSLAEADTQYF	TGTGCCAGCAGTCCGAGTCTAGCGGAAGCAGATACGCAGTATTTT
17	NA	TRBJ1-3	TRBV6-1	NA	CASSEVWQGGFGNTIYF	TGTGCCAGCAGTGAAGTTTGGCAGGGCGGCTTTGGAAACACCATATATTTT
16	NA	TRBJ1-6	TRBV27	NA	CASSLRPSSYNSPLHF	TGTGCCAGCAGTCTTCGACCTAGCTCCTATAATTCACCCCTCCACTTT
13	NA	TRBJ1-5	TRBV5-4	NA	CASSEGLDQPQHF	TGTGCCAGCAGCGAGGGACTTGATCAGCCCCAGCATTTT
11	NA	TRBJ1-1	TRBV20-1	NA	CSANSRQGAFF	TGCAGTGCCAACAGTAGGCAAGGAGCTTTCTTT
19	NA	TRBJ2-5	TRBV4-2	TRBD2	CASSPLPLAGVRWVETQYF	TGTGCCAGCAGCCCCCTCCCTCTAGCGGGAGTAAGATGGGTAGAGACCCAGTACTTC
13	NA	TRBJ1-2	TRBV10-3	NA	CAISVPGYDLYTF	TGTGCCATCAGTGTCCCGGGATACGACCTCTACACCTTC
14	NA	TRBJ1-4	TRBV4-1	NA	CASSRGKTNEKLFF	TGCGCCAGCAGCCGGGGGAAAACTAATGAAAAACTGTTTTTT
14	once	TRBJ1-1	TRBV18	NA	CASFFGPPGTEAFF	TGTGCCAGCTTCTTTGGGCCCCCAGGGACTGAAGCTTTCTTT
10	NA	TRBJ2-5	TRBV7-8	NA	CAVTGETQYF	TGTGCCGTCACTGGTGAGACCCAGTACTTC
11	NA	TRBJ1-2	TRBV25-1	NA	CASSAPAGYTF	TGTGCCAGCAGTGCACCTGCCGGCTACACCTTC
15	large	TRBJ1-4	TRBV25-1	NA	CASRNSRGSGEKLFF	TGTGCCAGCAGAAATTCAAGGGGGTCGGGAGAAAAACTGTTTTTT
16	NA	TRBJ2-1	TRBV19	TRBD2	CASSTGETGGYNEQFF	TGTGCCAGTAGTACGGGGGAGACGGGAGGGTACAATGAGCAGTTCTTC
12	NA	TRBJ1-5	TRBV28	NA	CASRPSGGGRNF	TGTGCCAGCAGGCCGTCAGGAGGGGGTAGGAATTTT
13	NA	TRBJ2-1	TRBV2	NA	CASSEGLRGEQFF	TGTGCCAGCAGTGAGGGCCTTCGGGGTGAGCAGTTCTTC
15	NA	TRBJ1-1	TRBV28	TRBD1	CASSPPRTGRTEAFF	TGTGCCAGCAGTCCGCCGAGGACAGGTCGAACTGAAGCTTTCTTT
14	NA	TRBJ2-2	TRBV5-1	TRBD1	CASSYGQAGGELFF	TGCGCCAGCAGCTACGGACAGGCGGGCGGGGAGCTGTTTTTT
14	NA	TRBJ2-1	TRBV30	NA	CAWEQGGLGDEQFF	TGTGCCTGGGAACAGGGAGGTCTCGGGGATGAGCAGTTCTTC
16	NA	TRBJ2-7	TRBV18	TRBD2	CASSASPGTSGREQYF	TGTGCCAGCTCAGCAAGCCCCGGGACTAGCGGGAGGGAGCAGTACTTC
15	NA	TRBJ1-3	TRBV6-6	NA	CASSRGRNSGNTIYF	TGTGCCAGCAGCCGTGGACGGAACTCTGGAAACACCATATATTTT
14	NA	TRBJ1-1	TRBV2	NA	CASSEPAMNTEAFF	TGTGCCAGCAGTGAACCAGCTATGAACACTGAAGCTTTCTTT
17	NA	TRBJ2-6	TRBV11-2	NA	CASSSHGPSSGANVLTF	TGTGCCAGCAGCTCTCACGGACCCAGCTCTGGGGCCAACGTCCTGACTTTC
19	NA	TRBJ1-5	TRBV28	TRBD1	CASSPSPGQGFIGNQPQHF	TGTGCCAGCAGTCCGTCCCCGGGACAGGGGTTTATTGGCAATCAGCCCCAGCATTTT
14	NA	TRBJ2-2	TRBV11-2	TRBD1	CASSLRGLTGELFF	TGTGCCAGCAGCTTAAGGGGGCTCACCGGGGAGCTGTTTTTT
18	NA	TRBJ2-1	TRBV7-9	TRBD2	CASSAGRWLAGGNNEQFF	TGTGCCAGCAGCGCAGGGAGGTGGTTAGCGGGAGGAAACAATGAGCAGTTCTTC
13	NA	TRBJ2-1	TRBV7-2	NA	CASSSILDNEQFF	TGTGCCAGCAGCTCAATATTAGACAATGAGCAGTTCTTC
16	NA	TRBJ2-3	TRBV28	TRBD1	CATVIRGTGRTDTQYF	TGTGCCACCGTCATTCGGGGGACAGGGAGGACAGATACGCAGTATTTT
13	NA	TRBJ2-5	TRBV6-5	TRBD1	CASGDRAGETQYF	TGTGCCAGCGGGGACAGGGCGGGAGAGACCCAGTACTTC
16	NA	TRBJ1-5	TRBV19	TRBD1	CASSRTGGNSNQPQHF	TGTGCCAGTAGTAGAACAGGGGGCAACAGCAATCAGCCCCAGCATTTT
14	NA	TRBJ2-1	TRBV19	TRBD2	CASSAGLAGNEQFF	TGTGCCAGTAGTGCGGGACTAGCGGGTAATGAGCAGTTCTTC
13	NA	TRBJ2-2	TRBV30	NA	CAWSVQSTGELFF	TGTGCCTGGAGTGTCCAGTCCACCGGGGAGCTGTTTTTT
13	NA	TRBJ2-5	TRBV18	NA	CASSLARRETQYF	TGTGCCAGCTCGCTAGCGAGGAGGGAGACCCAGTACTTC
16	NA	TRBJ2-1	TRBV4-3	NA	CASSQDPHKYNNEQFF	TGCGCCAGCAGCCAAGATCCACACAAATATAACAATGAGCAGTTCTTC